The 19 T cell receptor beta chains below come from one sample, sequenced in a study of Graves' ophthalmopathy and Graves' hyperthyroidism. TCR beta CDR3 amplification used RNA transcripts. RT-PCR with HTBI primers came first, then second-round multiplex PCR. TCRdb re-called the multiplex PCR reads through MiXCR, storing one row per CDR3 protein. This sample has hundreds of thousands of distinct CDR3 sequences, with around 40% found just once. The specimen was peripheral blood. Receptors originate from an adult man with Graves' ophthalmopathy.

V gene TRBV28 combines with J gene TRBJ1-5; 8 nucleotides line up with TRBD1. The CDR3 has 12 amino acids. Germline lookup yields CDR1 MDHEN and CDR2 SYDVKM. V trimming: 11 bases; J trimming: 2 bases; junction bases outside the gene matches: 2. The CDR3 DNA is TGTGCCGCGACAGGGGGCAATCAGCCCCAGCATTTT. Amino acids: CAATGGNQPQHF. Drawing the rest from reference TRBV28 and TRBJ1-5, the complete variable domain is DVKVTQSSRYLVKRTGEKVFLECVQDMDHENMFWYRQDPGLGLRLIYFSYDVKMKEKGDIPEGYSVSREKKERFSLILESASTNQTSMYLCAATGGNQPQHFGDGTRLSIL.

The rearrangement joins TRBV25-1 to TRBJ2-7; the D is unclear. V was shortened by 4 bases and J by 6 bases, with 13 bases between the two germline ends. Germline CDR1 MGHDK, CDR2 SYGVNS. The CDR3 extends over 13 amino acids. CDR3 nucleotide sequence: TGTGCCAGCAGTGCCCAAAACCGCGGCGAGCAGTACTTC. Translation: CASSAQNRGEQYF.

This clonotype was observed many times. The chain carries TRBV10-3 and TRBJ2-7; D unresolved. The CDR3 is 12 amino acids. Per germline, CDR1 ENHRY and CDR2 SYGVKD. V lost 0 bases to trimming and J lost 3 bases, with 3 bases between them. CDR3 region: CAISESLYEQYF. As DNA, the CDR3 is TGTGCCATCAGTGAGTCCCTCTACGAGCAGTACTTC.

V is TRBV10-3 and J is TRBJ1-5, with 11 positions matching TRBD1. V was clipped by 11 bases and J by 0 bases; unmatched bases: 15. The V gene's germline CDR1 is ENHRY and CDR2 SYGVKD. The length of the CDR3 is 18 residues. In DNA form, the CDR3 reads TGTGCCGCCATGACCGGGACAGGGGGATTGAATAGCAATCAGCCCCAGCATTTT. Amino acids: CAAMTGTGGLNSNQPQHF.

This chain links TRBV7-9 with TRBJ1-2; D is unresolved. CDR1 SEHNR and CDR2 FQNEAQ come from the germline V gene (reference sequence). CDR3 size: 16 residues. The V gene lost 1 base and the J gene lost 5 bases, with 17 bases spanning the gap. In DNA form, the CDR3 reads TGTGCCAGCAGCTTAGTTATAGGAGGTGGAGATTATGGCTACACCTTC. It translates to CASSLVIGGGDYGYTF.

This clonotype has ten or more counts. The chain uses TRBV7-9 and TRBJ1-1; 7 nucleotides agree with TRBD1. The V gene end was trimmed by 1 base and the J gene end by 7 bases; junction bases not matched to a gene: 9. Germline CDR1 and CDR2: SEHNR and FQNEAQ (reference sequence). The CDR3 is 15 residues long. CDR3 bases: TGTGCCAGCAGCTTAGGAGACAGGGACGTAGATGAAGCTTTCTTT. Encoded protein: CASSLGDRDVDEAFF.

This clonotype showed up many times. V gene TRBV2 combines with J gene TRBJ2-7; tentatively, D is TRBD1 (5 bases). The CDR3 covers 12 residues. Germline V gives CDR1 SNHLY, CDR2 FYNNEI. The V end was cut by 8 bases, the J end by 2 bases, with 10 bases between. The CDR3: CASAPGTYEQYF. CDR3 DNA sequence: TGTGCCAGCGCCCCAGGGACCTACGAGCAGTACTTC. Drawing the rest from reference TRBV2 and TRBJ2-7, the complete variable domain is EPEVTQTPSHQVTQMGQEVILRCVPISNHLYFYWYRQILGQKVEFLVSFYNNEISEKSEIFDDQFSVERPDGSNFTLKIRSTKLEDSAMYFCASAPGTYEQYFGPGTRLTVT.

This clonotype was detected many times. This chain uses TRBV7-9 with TRBJ1-6; 9 bases map to TRBD1. The CDR3 length is 15 residues. With 4 bases clipped from V and 9 bases from J, the junction kept 7 bases outside the gene matches. Per germline, CDR1 SEHNR and CDR2 FQNEAQ (reference sequence). The CDR3 here is CASSWGTGNGSPLHF. The CDR3, as DNA: TGTGCCAGCAGCTGGGGGACAGGGAACGGTTCACCCCTCCACTTT.

The CDR3 coding sequence is TGCAGTGCTAGAGACCCACAGGGGGCCGGTCTATTACAGCATTTT. Translation gives CSARDPQGAGLLQHF. The chain links TRBV20-1 to TRBJ1-5, with 9 bases matching TRBD1. This CDR3 is built from 15 residues. V trimming: 0 bases; J trimming: 13 bases; junction bases outside the gene matches: 13. CDR1 and CDR2 from the germline V gene are DFQATT and SNEGSKA (reference sequence).

This clonotype was seen a single time. The rearrangement links TRBV24-1 to TRBJ1-5; TRBD1 might be the D (5 bases). V was cut by 7 bases and J by 6 bases, with 15 bases left in between. CDR3 length: 14 amino acids. The germline gives CDR1 KGHDR, CDR2 SFDVKD. In nucleotides, the CDR3 is TGTGCCACCAGCGCCGAGCAGGGACGTCAGCCCCAGCATTTT. Encoded protein: CATSAEQGRQPQHF.

On this clonotype itself: A much larger clone is a single base away; this may be a read error. The rearrangement uses TRBV7-6 and TRBJ2-7; D not certain. This CDR3 contains 14 residues. The germline gives CDR1 SGHVS, CDR2 FNYEAQ. V lost 6 bases, J lost 5 bases, and 17 bases lay in between. The CDR3: CASSECFNWNEQYF. As DNA, the CDR3 is TGTGCCAGCAGTGAATGTTTTAATTGGAACGAGCAGTACTTC.

Remarks on this clonotype: This may be a read error, as it is one base from a much larger clone. The chain uses TRBV15 and TRBJ1-2; 12 bases map to TRBD1. CDR3 size: 16 residues. Germline V gene data show CDR1 as LNHNV and CDR2 as YYDKDF (reference sequence). The CDR3 DNA is TGTGTCACCAGCGGCGGGACAGGGGGCTTTATCTATGGCTACACCTTC. As protein: CVTSGGTGGFIYGYTF.

With regard to this clonotype: A single base separates this from a much larger clone, so it may be a read error. CDR3 in amino acids: CASRLTGFITGELFF. The DNA for the CDR3 is TGTGCCAGCAGACTAACGGGGTTTATCACCGGGGAGCTGTTTTTT. The chain combines TRBV2 with TRBJ2-2; possible D gene TRBD2, 5 bases. The germline V and J ends were trimmed by 6 bases and 4 bases, with 15 bases remaining between them. Germline V gene sequence: CDR1 SNHLY, CDR2 FYNNEI. CDR3 length: 15 residues.

This clonotype turned up a few times. The chain is built from TRBV10-3 and TRBJ2-2, with D unresolved. Germline loops: CDR1 ENHRY, CDR2 SYGVKD. V lost 7 bases and J 6 bases, leaving 9 bases between the germline ends. The CDR3 is 12 amino acids. CDR3: CAIKTLAGELFF. The CDR3 region has the DNA TGTGCCATCAAGACCCTGGCCGGGGAGCTGTTTTTT.

This clonotype occurred many times. V and J are TRBV9 and TRBJ1-6, with D possibly TRBD1 on 6 matching bases. Germline lookup yields CDR1 SGDLS and CDR2 YYNGEE. The CDR3 extends over 15 amino acids. V was clipped by 3 bases and J by 7 bases, with 14 bases between them. CDR3 protein: CASSETGQINSPLHF. CDR3 sequence (DNA): TGTGCCAGCAGCGAGACAGGACAGATAAATTCACCCCTCCACTTT.

The chain combines TRBV20-1 with TRBJ1-2, with D unresolved. CDR1 DFQATT and CDR2 SNEGSKA come from the germline V gene (reference sequence). The CDR3 has 13 amino acids. The V and J ends lost 6 bases and 4 bases respectively, with 15 bases between them. The CDR3 DNA reads as TGCAGTGCCGCCTCCCCCCAGCTCTATGGCTACACCTTC. It is translated as CSAASPQLYGYTF.

This chain links TRBV6-4 with TRBJ1-2; 8 positions agree with TRBD1. Germline V CDR1 and CDR2: MRHNA, SNTAGT. The CDR3 covers 13 residues. J gave up 7 bases and V 9 bases, and 10 bases lay outside the gene matches. This CDR3 is CASAKDRGGGYTF. The CDR3 DNA reads as TGTGCCAGTGCAAAAGACAGGGGTGGTGGCTACACCTTC.

The chain recombines TRBV30 with TRBJ1-5; no clear D gene. In germline, CDR1 is GTSNPN, CDR2 SVGIG (reference sequence). This CDR3 contains 13 residues. The V end lost 2 bases, the J end lost 3 bases, and 8 bases lay between the germline ends. CDR3 sequence reads: CAWSYRFNQPQHF. CDR3 in DNA: TGTGCCTGGAGTTACCGGTTCAATCAGCCCCAGCATTTT. Drawing the rest from reference TRBV30 and TRBJ1-5, the complete variable domain is SQTIHQWPATLVQPVGSPLSLECTVEGTSNPNLYWYRQAAGRGLQLLFYSVGIGQISSEVPQNLSASRPQDRQFILSSKKLLLSDSGFYLCAWSYRFNQPQHFGDGTRLSIL.

This chain uses TRBV7-4 with TRBJ2-5, with TRBD2 matching over 13 bases. Germline V CDR1 and CDR2: SGHVT, SQSDAQ. The V gene end was trimmed by 8 bases and the J gene end by 5 bases; junction bases not matched to a gene: 8. The CDR3 is made up of 15 amino acids. The CDR3 loop is CASSPGTSGKETQYF. In nucleotides, the CDR3 is TGTGCCAGCTCACCAGGGACTAGCGGGAAGGAGACCCAGTACTTC.